This T cell receptor (beta chain) was recovered during a study of T cells in Graves' hyperthyroidism and ophthalmopathy. This clonotype occurred a few times. Germline CDR1 reads DFQATT; CDR2 reads SNEGSKA (reference sequence). The CDR3 spans 14 residues. V was pared by 6 bases and J by 0 bases, with 14 bases between. It was RNA transcripts that yielded the amplified TCR beta CDR3 regions. HTBI primers were the set used in a first-round RT-PCR of the TCR CDR3. TCRdb reanalysed the multiplex PCR reads using MiXCR and keeps one entry per CDR3 protein. Here the sample spans a few hundred thousand distinct CDR3 sequences, 14% to 15% being singletons. The authors deemed Graves' hyperthyroidism stable absent ophthalmopathy progression within 18 months. With a duration under 2 months, the hyperthyroidism was newly diagnosed in patients aged 18 to 65. Investigators excluded patients with uncontrolled infection, other autoimmune disease, pregnancy or lactation. Diagnosing involved the use of clinical symptoms, serum thyroxine and TRAb, thyroid ultrasound and orbital computed tomography.

Sequencing input: blood. V gene TRBV20-1 combines with J gene TRBJ1-1, with unresolved D. This receptor was obtained from a woman aged 25 to 39 with Graves' hyperthyroidism. CDR3 in DNA: TGCAGTGCCCTTGAACAGCCCTTGAACACTGAAGCTTTCTTT. It codes for CSALEQPLNTEAFF.